This T cell receptor beta chain was obtained from a study of T cell responses to AZD1222 COVID-19 vaccine. As for the study in general: Second-dose intervals of approximately 4 or approximately 12 weeks were pooled.

The CDR3 covers 15 residues. Germline CDR1 is LGHNA and CDR2 is YNFKEQ. V was clipped by 3 bases and J by 2 bases; unmatched bases: 5. Data came from immunoSEQ multiplex PCR; TCRdb stores just in-frame clones and leaves some out. The sample consists of roughly 110,000 clones, about 90% of them appearing once. The chain links TRBV4-2 to TRBJ2-7; 9 positions agree with TRBD1. This specimen was peripheral blood, taken on day 0 of AZD1222 vaccination. The source of this sequence is an adult in good health. The CDR3 region is CASSHDGQGPYEQYF. CDR3 coding DNA: TGTGCCAGCAGCCACGACGGACAGGGGCCCTACGAGCAGTACTTC.